Presented here are 21 T cell receptor beta chains from one specimen sequenced in a study of T-cell memory formation after mild COVID-19. TCRdb fed the 5' RACE reads into MiXCR, producing one record per CDR3 protein. The sample has about 82,000 distinct CDR3 sequences, around an eighth seen once. Sequencing was done on a sample of PBMCs or a T cell subset sorted from them (not recorded which). The receptors originated from an adult woman who had mild COVID-19 (a few samples of this study predate the infection). Cell type and time point are not known.

CDR3 coding DNA: TGTGCCAGCAGCCTACTCCCCGGGGACTCAATATACAATGAGCAGTTCTTC. Residues: CASSLLPGDSIYNEQFF. The chain recombines TRBV7-2 with TRBJ2-1, with TRBD2 as a possible D gene (6 bases). This CDR3 is built from 17 residues. The germline gives CDR1 SGHTA, CDR2 FQGNSA. V gave up 5 bases and J gave up 4 bases, with 21 bases separating them. Full variable domain (outside the CDR3, taken from reference TRBV7-2 and TRBJ2-1): GAGVSQSPSNKVTEKGKDVELRCDPISGHTALYWYRQSLGQGLEFLIYFQGNSAPDKSGLPSDRFSAERTGGSVSTLTIQRTQQEDSAVYLCASSLLPGDSIYNEQFFGPGTRLTVL.

This clonotype came up many times. This chain connects TRBV6-5 to TRBJ2-2; D is possibly TRBD1 (6 bases). Trimming pared 7 bases from V and 10 bases from J, leaving 13 bases between. The CDR3 is 12 residues long. Germline CDR1 is MNHEY and CDR2 is SVGAGI. CDR3 amino acids: CASTTGTKELFF. In DNA, the CDR3 is TGTGCCAGCACCACGGGGACAAAGGAGCTGTTTTTT.

This chain uses TRBV5-1 with TRBJ2-1; D is tentatively TRBD1 or TRBD2 (6 bases each). V was pared by 0 bases and J by 6 bases, with 13 bases between. The germline V gene has CDR1 SGHRS and CDR2 YFSETQ. This CDR3 has 15 amino acids. In DNA form, the CDR3 reads TGCGCCAGCAGCTTGGTCGGGGGCGAGAGCAATGAGCAGTTCTTC. Encoded protein: CASSLVGGESNEQFF.

The chain joins TRBV19 to TRBJ2-7; D uncertain. The CDR3 is 13 amino acids. CDR1 is LNHDA and CDR2 is SQIVND in the germline V gene (reference sequence). V was pared by 0 bases and J by 6 bases, with 9 bases between. In nucleotides, the CDR3 is TGTGCCAGTAGTATAGATCCCCTCCGCGAGCAGTACTTC. Residues: CASSIDPLREQYF.

This clonotype showed up just a few times. This chain uses TRBV4-1 with TRBJ2-7; no firm D call. The V gene's germline CDR1 is MGHRA and CDR2 YSYEKL. There are 14 residues in the CDR3. Trimming stripped 0 bases from V and 3 bases from J, with 9 bases between. This CDR3 reads CASSQDTPYYEQYF. CDR3 sequence (DNA): TGCGCCAGCAGCCAAGATACCCCATACTACGAGCAGTACTTC.

This clonotype was recorded only once. The chain uses TRBV11-1 and TRBJ2-5; the match to TRBD1 covers 9 bases. This CDR3 has 15 amino acids. Germline trimming cut 3 bases from V and 3 bases from J; bases unmatched to any gene: 5. Germline V CDR1 and CDR2: SGHAT, FQDESV (reference sequence). The CDR3 DNA reads TGTGCCAGCAGCTTCTCCTGGACAGGGGAAGAGACCCAGTACTTC. It is translated as CASSFSWTGEETQYF.

This clonotype was seen only a few times. This chain links TRBV5-6 with TRBJ1-1; D remains ambiguous. The CDR3 has 12 residues. Trimming left V 3 bases short and J 1 base short, with 4 bases between. The germline V gene encodes CDR1 SGHDT and CDR2 YYEEEE. This chain's CDR3 is CASSSGNTEAFF. The DNA of the CDR3 is TGTGCCAGCAGCTCCGGGAACACTGAAGCTTTCTTT.

CDR3 sequence: CASSLVGVETQYF. DNA for the CDR3: TGTGCCAGCAGCTTAGTGGGGGTAGAGACCCAGTACTTC. The chain joins TRBV7-9 to TRBJ2-5, with D tentatively TRBD1 or TRBD2 (5 bases each). The CDR3 runs 13 residues. Germline V lookup: CDR1 SEHNR, CDR2 FQNEAQ (reference sequence). The V end was cut by 1 base, the J end by 4 bases, with 7 bases between.

Only a few counts were recorded for this clonotype. The J gene is TRBJ2-7, the V gene TRBV6-2 or TRBV6-3; D remains unclear. Trimming shortened V by 2 bases and J by 7 bases, and 9 bases separated the two germline ends. Germline V gene data show CDR1 as MNHEY and CDR2 as SVGEGT. The CDR3 is 12 amino acids. CDR3 loop: CASSYGTLEQYF. The CDR3 DNA reads as TGTGCCAGCAGTTACGGAACTTTGGAGCAGTACTTC.

V and J are TRBV24-1 and TRBJ1-6; D possibly corresponds to TRBD1 (6 bases). This CDR3 region has 14 residues. The V gene lost 3 bases and the J gene lost 8 bases, with 10 bases spanning the gap. Looked up from germline, CDR1 is KGHDR and CDR2 is SFDVKD. The CDR3 region is CATSDTAGDSPLHF. The CDR3 nucleotides are TGTGCCACCAGTGATACGGCAGGGGATTCACCCCTCCACTTT.

V usage is TRBV3-1 and J usage is TRBJ2-3; 8 nucleotides line up with TRBD2. CDR3 length: 17 residues. CDR1 is LGHDT, CDR2 YNNKEL, per germline (reference sequence). With 0 bases clipped from V and 2 bases from J, the junction kept 7 bases outside the gene matches. The CDR3 loop reads CASSQDIRRGVTDTQYF. The DNA for the CDR3 is TGTGCCAGCAGCCAAGATATACGGCGGGGGGTCACAGATACGCAGTATTTT.

The CDR3 reads CASDQGVTLYEQYF. The CDR3 region has the DNA TGTGCCAGCGATCAGGGGGTAACGCTGTACGAGCAGTACTTC. This chain links TRBV6-2 or TRBV6-3 with TRBJ2-7, with 7 bases matching TRBD1. The junction had 11 bases not matched to a gene; V was cut back by 8 bases and J by 4 bases. The CDR3 has 14 amino acids. Germline values: CDR1 MNHEY, CDR2 SVGEGT.

This clonotype has just a few counts. This chain connects TRBV19 to TRBJ2-7, with D perhaps given as TRBD1 or TRBD2 (5 bases each). There are 13 residues in the CDR3. V gave up 8 bases and J gave up 4 bases, with 15 bases separating them. CDR1 LNHDA and CDR2 SQIVND come from the germline V gene (reference sequence). This chain's CDR3 is CASSGSLFYEQYF. The CDR3 DNA sequence: TGTGCCAGTTCAGGGAGTTTATTTTACGAGCAGTACTTC.

This clonotype was seen a few times. This chain links TRBV11-2 with TRBJ1-2; the match to TRBD1 covers 7 bases. V lost 0 bases and J lost 5; bases outside the gene matches: 6. Germline values: CDR1 SGHAT, CDR2 FQNNGV. The CDR3 contains 15 residues. The CDR3 region is CASSLDPGGGYGYTF. DNA of the CDR3: TGTGCCAGCAGCTTAGATCCAGGGGGGGGATATGGCTACACCTTC. Full variable domain (missing parts from reference TRBV11-2 and TRBJ1-2): EAGVAQSPRYKIIEKRQSVAFWCNPISGHATLYWYQQILGQGPKLLIQFQNNGVVDDSQLPKDRFSAERLKGVDSTLKIQPAKLEDSAVYLCASSLDPGGGYGYTFGSGTRLTVV.

This clonotype turned up a few times. The chain uses TRBV20-1 and TRBJ2-1, with 7 bases aligning to TRBD2. The CDR3 has 14 amino acids. The germline V gene has CDR1 DFQATT and CDR2 SNEGSKA (reference sequence). Trimming cost V 3 bases and J 2 bases; bases outside gene matches: 4. CDR3 residues: CSARGEGPYNEQFF. As DNA, the CDR3 is TGCAGTGCTAGGGGGGAGGGACCCTACAATGAGCAGTTCTTC.

This chain joins TRBV27 and TRBJ2-7, with D maybe TRBD1 (5 bases). Germline V lookup: CDR1 MNHEY, CDR2 SMNVEV (reference sequence). The CDR3 is 13 amino acids. V shed 4 bases and J shed 6 bases, with 13 bases lying between them. The DNA of the CDR3 is TGTGCCAGCAGTTCGCCCCAGGGTTTCGAGCAGTACTTC. It encodes CASSSPQGFEQYF.

This clonotype was counted between two and nine times. DNA of the CDR3: TGTGCCACCAGCAGAGTCGGGCCAGTCCAAGAGACCCAGTACTTC. Protein sequence: CATSRVGPVQETQYF. The chain has TRBV15 and TRBJ2-5; D call uncertain. The length of the CDR3 is 15 residues. Germline V gene data show CDR1 as LNHNV and CDR2 as YYDKDF (reference sequence). Trimming stripped 1 base from V and 1 base from J, with 10 bases between. The full variable domain, in which reference TRBV15 and TRBJ2-5 provide the parts outside the CDR3, is DAMVIQNPRYQVTQFGKPVTLSCSQTLNHNVMYWYQQKSSQAPKLLFHYYDKDFNNEADTPDNFQSRRPNTSFCFLDIRSPGLGDTAMYLCATSRVGPVQETQYFGPGTRLLVL.

The CDR3 region has the DNA TGTGCCAGCAGCGTCACACTAGCGGGATCCTACAATGAGCAGTTCTTC. This encodes CASSVTLAGSYNEQFF. This rearrangement joins TRBV5-8 to TRBJ2-1; 10 bases are shared with TRBD2. The V gene's germline CDR1 is SGHTS and CDR2 YDEGEE. With V trimmed by 4 bases and J by 1 base, 5 bases remained unmatched. CDR3 length equals 16 residues. Variable domain in full (rest from reference TRBV5-8 and TRBJ2-1): EAGVTQSPTHLIKTRGQQATLRCSPISGHTSVYWYQQALGLGLQFLLWYDEGEERNRGNFPPRFSGRQFPNYSSELNVNALELEDSALYLCASSVTLAGSYNEQFFGPGTRLTVL.

This clonotype was picked up many times. This chain links TRBV20-1 with TRBJ2-5, with D perhaps being TRBD1 or TRBD2 (5 bases each). The V and J ends lost 5 bases and 1 base respectively, with 8 bases between them. The CDR3 is made up of 12 amino acids. CDR1 is DFQATT and CDR2 is SNEGSKA in the germline V gene (reference sequence). CDR3 protein: CSAGTAQETQYF. The CDR3 DNA follows: TGCAGTGCTGGGACGGCCCAAGAGACCCAGTACTTC.

This clonotype was seen more than once but under ten times. The chain has TRBV9 and TRBJ1-1; 7 nucleotides line up with TRBD1. V gave up 4 bases and J gave up 5 bases; unmatched junction bases: 5. The CDR3 spans 13 residues. Looked up from germline, CDR1 is SGDLS and CDR2 is YYNGEE. CDR3 sequence: CASSQGGITEAFF. The CDR3 DNA follows: TGTGCCAGCAGCCAGGGGGGTATAACTGAAGCTTTCTTT.

The V and J genes are TRBV29-1 and TRBJ2-1, with D possibly being TRBD1 or TRBD2 (5 bases each). Germline values: CDR1 SQVTM, CDR2 ANQGSEA. This CDR3 spans 11 amino acids. V was pared by 1 base and J by 9 bases, with 7 bases between. CDR3 nucleotide sequence: TGCAGCGTTGAAGGGGACCGTGAGCAGTTCTTC. Translated, it gives CSVEGDREQFF.